This T cell receptor (beta chain) was recorded in a study of PD-L1 blockade in urothelial cancer. Assay: immunoSEQ multiplex PCR; the TCRdb copy retains only in-frame clones and omits some. This table holds 100,000 to 150,000 clones, roughly 88% found once. The time point was: peripheral blood 6 weeks after treatment start. Patients yielded 1 to 8 samples each, pretreatment and on-treatment. Germline V gene sequence: CDR1 SNHLY, CDR2 FYNNEI. The trim removed 8 bases at V and 9 bases at J, leaving 7 bases unmatched. The CDR3 consists of 13 residues. Material: PBMCs, obtained around atezolizumab (anti-PD-L1) treatment. The source of this sequence is a man in his forties or fifties with urothelial cancer. The chain employs TRBV2 and TRBJ1-6, with 7 bases aligning to TRBD1. CDR3 coding DNA: TGTGCCAGCGTCAGGGGGATTGGTTCACCCCTCCACTTT. Encoded protein: CASVRGIGSPLHF.